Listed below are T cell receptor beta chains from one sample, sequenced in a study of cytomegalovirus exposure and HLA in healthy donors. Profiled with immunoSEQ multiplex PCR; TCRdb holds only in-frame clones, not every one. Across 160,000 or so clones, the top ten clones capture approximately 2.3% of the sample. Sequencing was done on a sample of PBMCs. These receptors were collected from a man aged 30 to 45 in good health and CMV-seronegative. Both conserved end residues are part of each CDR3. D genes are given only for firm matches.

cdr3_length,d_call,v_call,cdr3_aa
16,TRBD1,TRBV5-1,CASSLGRTGGGTEAFF
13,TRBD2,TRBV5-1,CASSFSGTHEQYF
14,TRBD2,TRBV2,CASTWTSDSNEQFF
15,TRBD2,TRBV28,CASTLGTSGTYEQYF
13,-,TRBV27,CASSFKGRETQYF
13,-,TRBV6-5,CASRRQGVSPLHF
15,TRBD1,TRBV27,CASSLGTGSSYEQYF
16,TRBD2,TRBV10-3,CAITVTSGRSYNEQFF
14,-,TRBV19,CASSIVGRNQPQHF
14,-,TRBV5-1,CASSTNSVANGYTF
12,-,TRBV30,CAWSTGNQPQHF
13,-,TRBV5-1,CASSLGAGGEQYF
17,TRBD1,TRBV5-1,CASSLDHRTGGALEQYF
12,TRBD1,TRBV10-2,CATDRGSNEQFF
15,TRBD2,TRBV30,CAWSAGAGGYSEQFF
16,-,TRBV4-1,CASSLQSQGRGQPQHF
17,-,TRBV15,CATSRDISGAGNQPQHF
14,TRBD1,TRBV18,CASSQIGQGTEAFF
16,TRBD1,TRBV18,CASSPFRQGPYNEQFF
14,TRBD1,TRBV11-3,CASSLGTGGYEQYF
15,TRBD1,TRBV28,CASRAGTGGYNEQFF
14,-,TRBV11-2,CASSLVSSTPDQFF
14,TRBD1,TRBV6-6,CASSRDRGTDTQYF
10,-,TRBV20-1,CSVGGYEQYF
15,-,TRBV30,CAWSRTGGANYGYTF
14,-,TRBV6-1,CASSSSYSNQPQHF
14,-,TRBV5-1,CASRPQGRNTEAFF
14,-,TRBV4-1,CASSQDRGYTEAFF
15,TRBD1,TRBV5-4,CASSPGQGAHQPQHF
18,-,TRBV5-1,CASSSDIGGLASGNTIYF
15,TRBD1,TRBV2,CASQKQGARTGELFF
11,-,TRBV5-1,CASSFRGEQYF
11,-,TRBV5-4,CASSLNGEAFF
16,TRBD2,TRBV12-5,CASGLVPGGAKNIQYF
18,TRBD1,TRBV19,CASSIIGQGHRSGNTIYF
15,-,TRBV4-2,CASSQERGSNQPQHF
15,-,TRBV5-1,CASSLGSGPYNEQFF
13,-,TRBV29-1,CSVEQGRADTQYF
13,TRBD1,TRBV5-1,CASRFDRGETQYF
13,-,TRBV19,CASSTSLGGELFF
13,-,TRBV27,CASSPRLTDTQYF
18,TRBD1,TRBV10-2,CASSDGTGVITGANVLTF
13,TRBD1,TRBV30,CAWSDGTANEQYF
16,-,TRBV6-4,CASSPETGESNYGYTF
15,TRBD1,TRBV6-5,CASSYRGQGTYEQYF
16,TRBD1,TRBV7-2,CASSFYRGLNTGELFF
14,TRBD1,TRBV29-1,CSVVGQVMNTEAFF